Shown below are 8 T cell receptor beta chains from a single sample sequenced in a study of cytotoxic CD8 clonotypes in ibrutinib-treated CLL. Profiling relied on immunoSEQ multiplex PCR, and the TCRdb table lists in-frame clones only, not all of them. In the table there are about 270,000 clones, 76% of which are singletons. Here the sequenced sample was PBMCs, taken at disease progression, from a patient treated with ibrutinib. The receptors were gathered from a human donor with chronic lymphocytic leukemia.

The rearrangement joins TRBV7-9 to TRBJ2-7, with D possibly being TRBD2 (5 bases). V was trimmed by 1 base and J by 6 bases, leaving 7 bases between them. Germline V lookup: CDR1 SEHNR, CDR2 FQNEAQ (reference sequence). The CDR3 covers 12 residues. CDR3 nucleotide sequence: TGTGCCAGCAGCTTAGAGGGAGCCGAGCAGTACTTC. This translates into CASSLEGAEQYF.

This sequence joins TRBV12-5 and TRBJ1-3; possibly TRBD1 for D (6 bases). From germline, CDR1 is LGHNT and CDR2 FRNRAP. V shed 4 bases and J shed 0 bases, with 19 bases lying between them. The CDR3 is 18 amino acids. CDR3 bases: TGTGCTAGTGGTTCCGCGGTAAAACAGGGAGTCTCTGGAAACACCATATATTTT. Translating it yields CASGSAVKQGVSGNTIYF.

This clone was picked up a small number of times. CDR3 loop: CASSLQENYGYTF. CDR3 DNA: TGTGCCAGCAGCCTCCAGGAGAACTATGGCTACACCTTC. The chain uses TRBV5-4 and TRBJ1-2; no definite D call. Trimming cost V 4 bases and J 2 bases, with 9 bases left between them. The CDR3 consists of 13 residues. Germline values: CDR1 SGHNT, CDR2 YYREEE (reference sequence).

This clone was recorded a few times. The J gene is TRBJ2-2, the V gene TRBV15; no firm D call. The germline V gene has CDR1 LNHNV and CDR2 YYDKDF (reference sequence). V gave up 9 bases and J gave up 3 bases, with 8 bases separating them. CDR3 length: 12 amino acids. Here the CDR3 DNA reads TGTGCCACGCTGGCCCACACCGGGGAGCTGTTTTTT. It is translated as CATLAHTGELFF.

The V and J genes are TRBV7-9 and TRBJ2-1, with 9 bases matching TRBD2. CDR3 length: 14 amino acids. Germline V gene sequence: CDR1 SEHNR, CDR2 FQNEAQ (reference sequence). The junction had 8 bases not matched to a gene; V was cut back by 5 bases and J by 9 bases. CDR3 sequence (DNA): TGTGCCAGCAGCCCGACTAGCGGAGTAAGTGAGCAGTTCTTC. Its protein is CASSPTSGVSEQFF.

Only one count was recorded for this clone. This sequence joins TRBV29-1 and TRBJ2-7; D perhaps matches TRBD2 (7 bases). Trimming pared 6 bases from V and 1 base from J, leaving 19 bases between. This CDR3 is built from 15 residues. Per germline, CDR1 SQVTM and CDR2 ANQGSEA. The CDR3 sequence is CSVVPAGGPSYEQYF. CDR3 DNA: TGCAGCGTAGTCCCCGCCGGGGGGCCTTCCTACGAGCAGTACTTC.

This chain links TRBV19 with TRBJ2-7; D might be TRBD1 or TRBD2, each matching 7 bases. Between the trimmed V and J ends, which lost 3 bases and 1 base, there was a span of 10 bases. Germline V gene sequence: CDR1 LNHDA, CDR2 SQIVND (reference sequence). The CDR3 extends over 14 amino acids. This chain's CDR3 is CASSIQGGSYEQYF. DNA for the CDR3: TGTGCCAGTAGTATCCAGGGGGGGTCCTACGAGCAGTACTTC.

Turning to this clone: Other DNA sequences in this sample translate to the same CDR3. The chain has TRBV7-8 and TRBJ2-3; the match to TRBD2 covers 11 bases. This CDR3 contains 15 residues. The V segment lost 3 bases and the J segment 1 base; nucleotides outside the gene matches: 0. The germline CDR1 and CDR2 sequences are SGHVS and FQNEAQ. The CDR3: CASSLGLAGTDTQYF. The CDR3 region has the DNA TGTGCCAGCAGCTTGGGACTAGCGGGCACAGATACGCAGTATTTT.